Sequencing of this T cell receptor beta chain was carried out in a study of Ad26.COV2.S vaccination and SARS-CoV-2 variants. Study details: Enrolled in COV1001, the donor was in the Ad26.COV2.S trial arm, which received the vaccine. Recipients of Ad26.COV2.S got it intramuscularly, once or twice 56 days apart.

Note on this clone: Its matching antigen is unknown.

The repertoire was sequenced with immunoSEQ multiplex PCR; TCRdb's copy has only in-frame clones and lacks some. The sample carries about 450,000 clones, 89% recorded once. Study results and caveats: Ad26.COV2.S recipients had broader spike-specific TCRs (P = 0.0014).

The CDR3 length is 13 residues. The V gene end was trimmed by 5 bases and the J gene end by 6 bases; junction bases not matched to a gene: 4. The germline V gene has CDR1 SGHRS and CDR2 YFSETQ. Noted treatment: 15 to 20 received Ad26.COV2.S at low or high dose, single or two shots; 5 received placebo; per-sample allocation not given. Following the first vaccine or placebo injection, samples were taken on day 63. Vaccine was an Ad26 vector expressing Wuhan-strain SARS-CoV-2 spike. The input for sequencing was peripheral blood, taken in a trial of Ad26.COV2.S vaccine versus placebo. This TCR derives from a person aged 18-60 years who received the Ad26.COV2.S COVID-19 vaccine or a placebo. The gene calls are TRBV5-1 and TRBJ2-1; TRBD2 matches at 8 bases. CDR3 DNA sequence: TGCGCCAGCAGTGGCGGGGGGCCCAATGAGCAGTTCTTC. Its translation is CASSGGGPNEQFF.